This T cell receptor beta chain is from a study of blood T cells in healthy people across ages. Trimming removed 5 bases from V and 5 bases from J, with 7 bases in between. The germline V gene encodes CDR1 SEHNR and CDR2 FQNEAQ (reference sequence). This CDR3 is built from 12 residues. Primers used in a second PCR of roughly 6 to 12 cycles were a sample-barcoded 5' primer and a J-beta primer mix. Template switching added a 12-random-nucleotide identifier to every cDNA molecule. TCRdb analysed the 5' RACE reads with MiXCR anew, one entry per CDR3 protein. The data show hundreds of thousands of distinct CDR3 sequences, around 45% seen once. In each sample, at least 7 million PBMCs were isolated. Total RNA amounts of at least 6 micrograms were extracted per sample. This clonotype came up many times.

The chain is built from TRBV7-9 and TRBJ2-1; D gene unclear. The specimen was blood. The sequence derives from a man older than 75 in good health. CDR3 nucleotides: TGTGCCAGCAGCGATGGGAACAATGAGCAGTTCTTC. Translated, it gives CASSDGNNEQFF.